The T cell receptor (beta chain) described here comes from a study of early T cells in non-severe SARS-CoV-2 infection. Across the whole study: With bulk RNA from unsorted whole blood as input, sequencing yielded unpaired chains.

General study findings and limits: Reliance on VDJdb matching favored anti-spike CD8 responses; private and CD4 specificities were missed.

Germline lookup yields CDR1 SGHVS and CDR2 FNYEAQ. The J segment lost 10 bases and the V segment lost 4 bases, leaving 6 bases of the junction unmatched. This CDR3 has 13 residues. For this clonotype: Its cognate antigen is unknown.

Each cDNA molecule carried a unique molecular identifier. TCRdb analysed the 5' RACE reads with MiXCR anew, one entry per CDR3 protein. The table includes 85,000 to 90,000 distinct CDR3 sequences, roughly 15% detected once. Sequenced: whole blood. The sequence derives from an adult who was a healthcare worker with PCR-confirmed SARS-CoV-2 infection or an uninfected control (not recorded which). This chain links TRBV7-6 with TRBJ2-1; 8 positions match TRBD2. As DNA, the CDR3 is TGTGCCAGCAGCTCTAGTAGCGGGGCGGAGCAGTTCTTC. It codes for CASSSSSGAEQFF.